The source of this T cell receptor (beta chain) is a study of CD8+CD57+ T cells in acquired aplastic anemia. On the study more broadly: An average of about 3.2 ug of DNA was obtained from sorted CD4+ and CD8+ cells.

Sequencing involved patients with CD8+CD57+ cell expansion previously shown by flow cytometry. All participating patients were living with severe acquired aplastic anemia. Regarding the study as a whole: The CD8+ Simpson's diversity of patients and controls was not significantly different.

As concerns this clonotype: The antigen is undetermined.

CDR3 and TCR beta VDJ profiling relied on genomic DNA as the template. TCRdb re-called the reads with MiXCR, one entry per CDR3 protein. The data show more than 150,000 distinct CDR3 sequences, 48% seen once. The receptor's source is a human donor with aplastic anemia. The sample taken for sequencing was sorted CD4+, CD8+, or CD8+CD57+ T cells (not recorded which) from PBMCs.

This CDR3 is CSVPQGGWETQYF. The DNA of the CDR3 is TGCAGCGTTCCCCAGGGGGGGTGGGAGACCCAGTACTTC. The V and J genes are TRBV29-1 and TRBJ2-5; D tentatively fits TRBD1 or TRBD2 (7 bases each). CDR3 length: 13 amino acids. Germline CDR1 SQVTM, CDR2 ANQGSEA. V gave up 5 bases and J gave up 5 bases, with 15 bases separating them.